The rows below give T cell receptor beta chains drawn from one sample of a study of T cell repertoires in cytomegalovirus infection. Their specific antigens are unknown. MiXCR, run by TCRdb on the reads, gives a single entry per CDR3 protein. Of 80,000 or so distinct CDR3 sequences in the sample, around 37% were seen once. The sequencing here drew on CD8+ T cells from cultured PBMCs, taken from culture after CMV antigen stimulation. The receptors stem from a human donor in good health (CMV status not recorded). Some clones in this sample may be carry-over from other donors' samples. CDR3s include the opening cysteine and the closing phenylalanine or tryptophan. D genes are given only for firm matches. For some rows the clone size is stated as once, few or many, or as a class when expanded; others skip it.

D gene: TRBD1
CDR3 length: 15
V gene: TRBV11-2
J gene: TRBJ1-2
clone size: few
CDR3 DNA: TGTGCCAGCAGCGAGACAGGGAGGGAAAGCTATGGCTACACCTTC
CDR3 protein: CASSETGRESYGYTF

D gene: -
CDR3 length: 14
V gene: TRBV20-1
J gene: TRBJ1-6
clone size: -
CDR3 DNA: TGCAGTGCCACGGACGAGCTCTATAATTCACCCCTCCACTTT
CDR3 protein: CSATDELYNSPLHF

D gene: -
CDR3 length: 14
V gene: TRBV27
J gene: TRBJ2-7
clone size: few
CDR3 DNA: TGTGCCAGCAGTTTAGCTCTAACCGCAACGGAGCAGTACTTC
CDR3 protein: CASSLALTATEQYF

D gene: TRBD1
CDR3 length: 15
V gene: TRBV6-4
J gene: TRBJ2-2
clone size: -
CDR3 DNA: TGTGCCAGCGCCCCAGGGACAGGGAACACCGGGGAGCTGTTTTTT
CDR3 protein: CASAPGTGNTGELFF

D gene: -
CDR3 length: 14
V gene: TRBV6-6
J gene: TRBJ1-1
clone size: -
CDR3 DNA: TGTGCCAGCAGCCCCGGGTACTCTACTACTGAAGCTTTCTTT
CDR3 protein: CASSPGYSTTEAFF

D gene: -
CDR3 length: 14
V gene: TRBV11-1
J gene: TRBJ1-2
clone size: once
CDR3 DNA: TGTGCCAGCAGCCCGTCGGACAGATCCTATGGCTACACCTTC
CDR3 protein: CASSPSDRSYGYTF

D gene: -
CDR3 length: 15
V gene: TRBV7-6
J gene: TRBJ2-4
clone size: -
CDR3 DNA: TGTGCCAGCAGCTTAGTGGACAGAGGTCTAAACATTCAGTACTTC
CDR3 protein: CASSLVDRGLNIQYF

D gene: -
CDR3 length: 14
V gene: TRBV20-1
J gene: TRBJ1-6
clone size: few
CDR3 DNA: TGCAGTGCTAGTAAGGTCGAAAGGGGCTCACCCCTCCACTTT
CDR3 protein: CSASKVERGSPLHF

D gene: -
CDR3 length: 19
V gene: TRBV5-5
J gene: TRBJ1-2
clone size: few
CDR3 DNA: TGTGCCAGCAGCTTGGGTCAGGGAGGCATCAATGTGCAGAGCTATGGCTACACCTTC
CDR3 protein: CASSLGQGGINVQSYGYTF

D gene: TRBD2
CDR3 length: 15
V gene: TRBV4-3
J gene: TRBJ2-2
clone size: -
CDR3 DNA: TGCGCCAGCAGCCAGGCTACTAGCGGGACCGGGGAGCTGTTTTTT
CDR3 protein: CASSQATSGTGELFF

D gene: -
CDR3 length: 14
V gene: TRBV7-2
J gene: TRBJ2-7
clone size: -
CDR3 DNA: TGTGCCAGCAGCAAACCCGGGACAAGCTACGAGCAGTACTTC
CDR3 protein: CASSKPGTSYEQYF

D gene: -
CDR3 length: 15
V gene: TRBV9
J gene: TRBJ1-5
clone size: once
CDR3 DNA: TGTGCCAGCAGCGTAGGGGCGAACGGCAATCAGCCCCAGCATTTT
CDR3 protein: CASSVGANGNQPQHF

D gene: -
CDR3 length: 16
V gene: TRBV12-3/TRBV12-4
J gene: TRBJ1-5
clone size: -
CDR3 DNA: TGTGCCAGCAGTTTCTGGAGGGGAGAATATGATCAGCCCCAGCATTTT
CDR3 protein: CASSFWRGEYDQPQHF

D gene: -
CDR3 length: 16
V gene: TRBV6-2/TRBV6-3
J gene: TRBJ1-1
clone size: many
CDR3 DNA: TGTGCCAGCAGTCGGTCGGGACTACCGCCTGGAACTGAAGCTTTCTTT
CDR3 protein: CASSRSGLPPGTEAFF

D gene: TRBD2
CDR3 length: 15
V gene: TRBV7-2
J gene: TRBJ2-1
clone size: -
CDR3 DNA: TGTGCCAGCAGCTTAGTTGCGGGGGGGCGCAATGAGCAGTTCTTC
CDR3 protein: CASSLVAGGRNEQFF

D gene: -
CDR3 length: 14
V gene: TRBV12-3/TRBV12-4
J gene: TRBJ1-2
clone size: few
CDR3 DNA: TGTGCCAGCAGCCGACAGCGATCAATAGTAGGCTACACCTTC
CDR3 protein: CASSRQRSIVGYTF

D gene: -
CDR3 length: 14
V gene: TRBV9
J gene: TRBJ2-7
clone size: -
CDR3 DNA: TGTGCCAGCAGCGTAGGGGACCACCCTACGGGGCAGTACTTC
CDR3 protein: CASSVGDHPTGQYF

D gene: TRBD2
CDR3 length: 15
V gene: TRBV6-2/TRBV6-3
J gene: TRBJ2-3
clone size: few
CDR3 DNA: TGTGCCAGCAGTTTACTAGCGAGCGTTTCAGATACGCAGTATTTT
CDR3 protein: CASSLLASVSDTQYF

D gene: -
CDR3 length: 14
V gene: TRBV2
J gene: TRBJ1-1
clone size: -
CDR3 DNA: TGTGCCAGCAGTGAACAGGGGATTTACACTGAAGCTTTCTTT
CDR3 protein: CASSEQGIYTEAFF

D gene: -
CDR3 length: 14
V gene: TRBV7-9
J gene: TRBJ2-7
clone size: -
CDR3 DNA: TGTGCCAGCAGCCTCCGAGGGGTGAGGGACGAGCAGTACTTC
CDR3 protein: CASSLRGVRDEQYF

D gene: -
CDR3 length: 13
V gene: TRBV29-1
J gene: TRBJ2-5
clone size: few
CDR3 DNA: TGCAGCGTTGATACATGGGGCTCTGAGACCCAGTACTTC
CDR3 protein: CSVDTWGSETQYF

D gene: TRBD1
CDR3 length: 13
V gene: TRBV7-6
J gene: TRBJ1-4
clone size: once
CDR3 DNA: TGTGCCAGCAGAGGGACAGGGGATGAAAAACTGTTTTTT
CDR3 protein: CASRGTGDEKLFF

D gene: -
CDR3 length: 14
V gene: TRBV5-6
J gene: TRBJ1-1
clone size: many
CDR3 DNA: TGTGCCAGCAGCTTGGGAGGGTCCTCTTCTGAAGCTTTCTTT
CDR3 protein: CASSLGGSSSEAFF

D gene: -
CDR3 length: 17
V gene: TRBV7-6
J gene: TRBJ1-1
clone size: -
CDR3 DNA: TGTGCCAGCAGCTTAAGGACGGGGGCAAGTAGAAACACTGAAGCTTTCTTT
CDR3 protein: CASSLRTGASRNTEAFF

D gene: -
CDR3 length: 15
V gene: TRBV12-3/TRBV12-4
J gene: TRBJ1-1
clone size: -
CDR3 DNA: TGTGCCAGCAGTTTAGCGGGGGGCGCGCACACTGAAGCTTTCTTT
CDR3 protein: CASSLAGGAHTEAFF

D gene: TRBD2
CDR3 length: 17
V gene: TRBV14
J gene: TRBJ2-2
clone size: -
CDR3 DNA: TGTGCCAGCAGCCAAGGAGTAGCGGGGCTATACACCGGGGAGCTGTTTTTT
CDR3 protein: CASSQGVAGLYTGELFF

D gene: TRBD1
CDR3 length: 15
V gene: TRBV7-7
J gene: TRBJ1-1
clone size: few
CDR3 DNA: TGTGCTAGCAGGCAGGACAGGGGGCTGGGCACTGAAGCTTTCTTT
CDR3 protein: CASRQDRGLGTEAFF

D gene: TRBD2
CDR3 length: 14
V gene: TRBV7-6
J gene: TRBJ2-1
clone size: many
CDR3 DNA: TGTGCCAGCAGCCCCCAGGGACTAGGGGATGAGCAGTTCTTC
CDR3 protein: CASSPQGLGDEQFF

D gene: -
CDR3 length: 13
V gene: TRBV27
J gene: TRBJ2-1
clone size: -
CDR3 DNA: TGTGCCAGCAGTTTGCGGGTGTACAATGAGCAGTTCTTC
CDR3 protein: CASSLRVYNEQFF

D gene: TRBD1
CDR3 length: 18
V gene: TRBV7-6
J gene: TRBJ1-2
clone size: few
CDR3 DNA: TGTGCCAGCAGCTTTGGGCCGGGACAGAAAGCTCTCCCCGATGGCTACACCTTC
CDR3 protein: CASSFGPGQKALPDGYTF

D gene: TRBD2
CDR3 length: 11
V gene: TRBV7-9
J gene: TRBJ2-7
clone size: -
CDR3 DNA: TGTGCCAGCGGGGAGGGAAACGAGCAGTACTTC
CDR3 protein: CASGEGNEQYF

D gene: TRBD2
CDR3 length: 16
V gene: TRBV11-1
J gene: TRBJ2-5
clone size: many
CDR3 DNA: TGTGCCAGCAGCCCCTCCAGCGGGAGTGGGGGGGAGACCCAGTACTTC
CDR3 protein: CASSPSSGSGGETQYF

D gene: -
CDR3 length: 16
V gene: TRBV7-2
J gene: TRBJ2-1
clone size: -
CDR3 DNA: TGTGCCAGCAGCTTAGATCGACAGGCCTCCTACAATGAGCAGTTCTTC
CDR3 protein: CASSLDRQASYNEQFF

D gene: -
CDR3 length: 16
V gene: TRBV4-3
J gene: TRBJ2-7
clone size: -
CDR3 DNA: TGCGCCAGCAGCCAAGATCTATTTATACAGGGCTCCGAGCAGTACTTC
CDR3 protein: CASSQDLFIQGSEQYF

D gene: TRBD2
CDR3 length: 19
V gene: TRBV6-2/TRBV6-3
J gene: TRBJ2-2
clone size: few
CDR3 DNA: TGTGCCAGCAGTTTCGCCGGGACTAGCTTACGCCTTCACGCCGGGGAGCTGTTTTTT
CDR3 protein: CASSFAGTSLRLHAGELFF

D gene: TRBD1
CDR3 length: 14
V gene: TRBV4-3
J gene: TRBJ2-1
clone size: -
CDR3 DNA: TGCGCCAGCAGCCCGGGACAGGGGGCGAGTGAGCAGTTCTTC
CDR3 protein: CASSPGQGASEQFF

D gene: TRBD2
CDR3 length: 15
V gene: TRBV7-9
J gene: TRBJ2-1
clone size: many
CDR3 DNA: TGTGCCAGCAGCGGGGGGACTAGCGGCTTGATTGAGCAGTTCTTC
CDR3 protein: CASSGGTSGLIEQFF

D gene: TRBD2
CDR3 length: 13
V gene: TRBV28
J gene: TRBJ2-1
clone size: -
CDR3 DNA: TGTGCCAGCATGGCGGGGGACTACAATGAGCAGTTCTTC
CDR3 protein: CASMAGDYNEQFF

D gene: TRBD1
CDR3 length: 18
V gene: TRBV12-3/TRBV12-4
J gene: TRBJ2-3
clone size: few
CDR3 DNA: TGTGCCAGCAGTCAAAGGGACAGGGCACCCCCGGCCTTTGATACGCAGTATTTT
CDR3 protein: CASSQRDRAPPAFDTQYF

D gene: -
CDR3 length: 13
V gene: TRBV6-2/TRBV6-3
J gene: TRBJ2-7
clone size: -
CDR3 DNA: TGTGCCAGCAGCTTGGGAGGGGGCGGCGAGCAGTACTTC
CDR3 protein: CASSLGGGGEQYF

D gene: -
CDR3 length: 16
V gene: TRBV5-6
J gene: TRBJ1-5
clone size: -
CDR3 DNA: TGTGCCAGCAGCTTTTACAAGGGCGAGGGCAATCAGCCCCAGCATTTT
CDR3 protein: CASSFYKGEGNQPQHF

D gene: -
CDR3 length: 16
V gene: TRBV6-2/TRBV6-3
J gene: TRBJ2-1
clone size: -
CDR3 DNA: TGTGCCAGCAGCTACGGGGCGGGTGGGTACACGGATGAGCAGTTCTTC
CDR3 protein: CASSYGAGGYTDEQFF

D gene: TRBD1
CDR3 length: 16
V gene: TRBV4-1
J gene: TRBJ2-7
clone size: few
CDR3 DNA: TGCGCCAGCAGCCCCCAGGAAGGGACAGGGTTCAGGGAGCAGTACTTC
CDR3 protein: CASSPQEGTGFREQYF

D gene: TRBD1
CDR3 length: 23
V gene: TRBV12-3/TRBV12-4
J gene: TRBJ1-4
clone size: -
CDR3 DNA: TGTGCCAGCCGGGGTTTTTTTCCGGGACAGGACGGGATTCAGGGAGGGTCTAATGAAAAACTGTTTTTT
CDR3 protein: CASRGFFPGQDGIQGGSNEKLFF

D gene: -
CDR3 length: 13
V gene: TRBV7-2
J gene: TRBJ2-7
clone size: few
CDR3 DNA: TGTGCCAGCAGCCCTCTGTTGGAACACGAGCAGTACTTC
CDR3 protein: CASSPLLEHEQYF

D gene: -
CDR3 length: 14
V gene: TRBV24-1
J gene: TRBJ2-1
clone size: -
CDR3 DNA: TGTGCCACCAGTGATAGCAGTCTCCACAATGAGCAGTTCTTC
CDR3 protein: CATSDSSLHNEQFF

D gene: -
CDR3 length: 13
V gene: TRBV24-1
J gene: TRBJ2-5
clone size: many
CDR3 DNA: TGTGCCACCAGTATATCCCCCCAAGAGACCCAGTACTTC
CDR3 protein: CATSISPQETQYF

D gene: TRBD1
CDR3 length: 18
V gene: TRBV12-3/TRBV12-4
J gene: TRBJ1-1
clone size: -
CDR3 DNA: TGTGCCAGCATCTTGTCTGGTTGGCACGGACAGGGACACACTGAAGCTTTCTTT
CDR3 protein: CASILSGWHGQGHTEAFF